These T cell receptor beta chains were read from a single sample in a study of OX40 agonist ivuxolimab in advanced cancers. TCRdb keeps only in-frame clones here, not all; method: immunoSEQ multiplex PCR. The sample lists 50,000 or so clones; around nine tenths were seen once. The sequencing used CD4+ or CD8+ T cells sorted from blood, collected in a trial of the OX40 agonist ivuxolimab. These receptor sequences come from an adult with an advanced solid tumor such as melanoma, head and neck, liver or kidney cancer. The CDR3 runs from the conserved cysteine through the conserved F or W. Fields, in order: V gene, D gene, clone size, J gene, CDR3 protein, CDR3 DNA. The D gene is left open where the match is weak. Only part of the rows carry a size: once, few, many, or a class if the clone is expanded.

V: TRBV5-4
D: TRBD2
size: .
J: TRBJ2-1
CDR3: CASSLVGGSGYNEQFF
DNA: TGTGCCAGCAGCTTGGTTGGCGGGAGTGGGTACAATGAGCAGTTCTTC

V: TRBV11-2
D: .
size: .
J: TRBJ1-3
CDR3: CASRGQLSLGNTIYF
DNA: TGTGCCAGCAGAGGACAGCTCTCTTTGGGAAACACCATATATTTT

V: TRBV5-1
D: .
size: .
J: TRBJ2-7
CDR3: CASSKGQGPYEQYF
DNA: TGCGCCAGCAGCAAGGGTCAAGGACCCTACGAGCAGTACTTC

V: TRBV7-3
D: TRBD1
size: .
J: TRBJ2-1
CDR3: CASSFLGQGMNEQFF
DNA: TGTGCCAGCAGCTTTCTTGGACAGGGAATGAATGAGCAGTTCTTC

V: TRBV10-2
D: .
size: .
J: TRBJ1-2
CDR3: CASSAGTPGVNYGYTF
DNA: TGCGCCAGCAGCGCCGGGACTCCCGGGGTAAACTATGGCTACACCTTC

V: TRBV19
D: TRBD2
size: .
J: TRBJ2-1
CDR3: CASSLEAGGPYNEQFF
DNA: TGTGCCAGTAGTCTCGAAGCGGGAGGGCCCTACAATGAGCAGTTCTTC

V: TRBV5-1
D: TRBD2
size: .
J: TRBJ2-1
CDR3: CASSFLTSGSSSEQFF
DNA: TGCGCCAGCAGCTTCCTGACTAGCGGGAGTAGTAGTGAGCAGTTCTTC

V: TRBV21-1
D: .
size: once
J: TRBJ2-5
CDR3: CASSRGSRVEPQYF
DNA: TGTGCCAGCAGTAGGGGCTCTCGGGTCGAGCCCCAGTACTTC

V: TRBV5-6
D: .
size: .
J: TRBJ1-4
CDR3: CASTHGYPNEKLFF
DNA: TGTGCCAGCACACACGGTTATCCTAATGAAAAACTGTTTTTT

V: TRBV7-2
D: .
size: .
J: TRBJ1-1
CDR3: CASSLAPGKPFF
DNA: TGTGCCAGCAGCTTAGCGCCAGGGAAACCTTTCTTT

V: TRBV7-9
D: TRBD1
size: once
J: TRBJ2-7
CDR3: CASSLVGTGPGEQYF
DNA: TGTGCCAGCAGCTTAGTAGGGACAGGCCCCGGCGAGCAGTACTTC

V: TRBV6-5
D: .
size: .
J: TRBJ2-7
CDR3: CASSYEAGSYEQYF
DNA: TGTGCCAGCAGTTACGAGGCGGGATCCTACGAGCAGTACTTC

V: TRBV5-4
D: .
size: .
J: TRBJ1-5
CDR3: CASSLDHNQPQHF
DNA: TGTGCCAGCAGCTTGGACCACAATCAGCCCCAGCATTTT

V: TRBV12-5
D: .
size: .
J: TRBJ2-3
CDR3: CASGRSVDTQYF
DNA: TGTGCTAGTGGCCGTAGCGTTGATACGCAGTATTTT

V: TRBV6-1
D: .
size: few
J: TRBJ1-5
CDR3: CASKETVNQPQHF
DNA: TGTGCCAGCAAGGAAACGGTAAATCAGCCCCAGCATTTT

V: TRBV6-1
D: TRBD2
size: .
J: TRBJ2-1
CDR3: CASSGLAGSALNEQFF
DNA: TGTGCCAGCAGTGGACTAGCGGGATCGGCCCTGAATGAGCAGTTCTTC

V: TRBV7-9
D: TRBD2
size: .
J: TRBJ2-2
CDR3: CASSLTTGGRTTGELFF
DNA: TGTGCCAGCAGCTTAACAACTGGCGGGAGAACCACCGGGGAGCTGTTTTTT

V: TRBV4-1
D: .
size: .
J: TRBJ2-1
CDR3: CASSTRGTRGKNEQFF
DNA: TGCGCCAGCAGCACCCGGGGAACTAGGGGGAAGAATGAGCAGTTCTTC

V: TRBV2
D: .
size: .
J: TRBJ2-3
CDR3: CASSDSLDGTDTQYF
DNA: TGTGCCAGCAGTGATAGTCTAGATGGGACAGATACGCAGTATTTT

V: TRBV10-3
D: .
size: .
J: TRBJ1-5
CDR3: CAISEGSNNQPQHF
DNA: TGTGCCATCAGTGAAGGCAGCAACAATCAGCCCCAGCATTTT

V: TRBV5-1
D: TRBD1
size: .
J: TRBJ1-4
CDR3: CASSLGPGQGDEKLFF
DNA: TGCGCCAGCAGCTTGGGCCCGGGACAGGGTGATGAAAAACTGTTTTTT

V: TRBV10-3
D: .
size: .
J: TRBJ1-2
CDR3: CAISEPGTSYGYTF
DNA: TGTGCCATCAGTGAGCCCGGGACATCTTATGGCTACACCTTC